This is a list of T cell receptor beta chains from one sample in a study of blood T cell repertoires in COVID-19. Clones were read by immunoSEQ multiplex PCR, and TCRdb kept only the in-frame ones, dropping some. The sample has about 140,000 clones; nearly 80% are singletons. The sample was PBMCs or T cells enriched from blood (not recorded which). The receptor source for this set is a woman aged 50 to 60 who had recovered from COVID-19. Each CDR3 is given with its conserved first and last residue. Each record gives: clone size, V gene, D gene, CDR3 length, J gene, CDR3 DNA, CDR3 protein. A D gene is named only where the DNA matches it firmly. Clone size appears in some rows only: once, few, many, or a class for an expanded clone.

>-|TRBV7-2|TRBD2|15|TRBJ2-3
TGTGCCAGCAGCAAGGGACTAGCGGGGGTGGATACGCAGTATTTT
CASSKGLAGVDTQYF
>once|TRBV28|TRBD1|15|TRBJ1-2
TGTGCCAGCAGTTTATTGGGGACAGGGAAGGATGGCTACACCTTC
CASSLLGTGKDGYTF
>-|TRBV27|TRBD2|17|TRBJ2-1
TGTGCCAGCAGTTTATGGGGCGGGGGGCTCCTGGGGAATGAGCAGTTCTTC
CASSLWGGGLLGNEQFF
>-|TRBV28|-|15|TRBJ1-4
TGTGCCAGCAGGGGGCGGACAGCCGTAAATGAAAAACTGTTTTTT
CASRGRTAVNEKLFF
>-|TRBV7-9|TRBD1|18|TRBJ1-5
TGTGCCAGCAGCCACACCGGGACAGGGATTAATAGCAATCAGCCCCAGCATTTT
CASSHTGTGINSNQPQHF
>-|TRBV4-1|-|16|TRBJ1-5
TGCGCCAGCAGCCACTTGGGAGGGGCGTTCATTCAGCCCCAGCATTTT
CASSHLGGAFIQPQHF
>-|TRBV24-1|-|13|TRBJ2-3
TGTGCCACCAGTGACCCTAACACAGATACGCAGTATTTT
CATSDPNTDTQYF
>-|TRBV10-1|-|15|TRBJ1-1
TGCGCCAGCAGTGAGTCGGCAGGGATAAGAGCTGAAGCTTTCTTT
CASSESAGIRAEAFF
>-|TRBV10-2|TRBD1|14|TRBJ1-2
TGCGCCAGCAGTCCGACGGAGACAGGGAAGCACTACACCTTC
CASSPTETGKHYTF
>-|TRBV12-3/TRBV12-4|-|12|TRBJ1-2
TGTGCCAGCAGTTTGGCAGGCTATGGCTACACCTTC
CASSLAGYGYTF
>-|TRBV3-1/TRBV3-2|TRBD2|17|TRBJ2-3
TGTGCCAGCAGCCTACGGACTAGCACGGCTAGCACAGATACGCAGTATTTT
CASSLRTSTASTDTQYF
>-|TRBV5-6|-|14|TRBJ1-2
TGTGCCAGCAGCCTGGGGTCGGGATACTATGGCTACACCTTC
CASSLGSGYYGYTF
>-|TRBV11-3|-|14|TRBJ1-4
TGTGCCAGCAGCCTCGGACAGTTGAATGAAAAACTGTTTTTT
CASSLGQLNEKLFF
>few|TRBV3-1/TRBV3-2|TRBD1|15|TRBJ1-6
TGTGCCAGCAGCCAGGCCAGGACAGGGGTTTCACCCCTCCACTTT
CASSQARTGVSPLHF
>-|TRBV2|-|15|TRBJ2-7
TGTGCCAGCAGTCCCTCCCGAGGAGGTGGAGGCGAGCAGTACTTC
CASSPSRGGGGEQYF
>-|TRBV27|-|15|TRBJ2-7
TGTGCCAGCAGTCCGTCGAGACAAAGCTCCTACGAGCAGTACTTC
CASSPSRQSSYEQYF
>-|TRBV3-1/TRBV3-2|-|13|TRBJ1-5
TGTGCCAGCAGCCAAGGTCTCAATCAGCCCCAGCATTTT
CASSQGLNQPQHF
>-|TRBV6-1|TRBD1|14|TRBJ2-7
TGTGCCAGCAGTGACCTCGGACAGGCCTACGAGCAGTACTTC
CASSDLGQAYEQYF
>few|TRBV6-5|TRBD1|16|TRBJ1-4
TGTGCCAGCAGTTACTCAGGGGACAGGGGAACTGAAAAACTGTTTTTT
CASSYSGDRGTEKLFF
>-|TRBV3-1/TRBV3-2|TRBD1|13|TRBJ1-2
TGTGCCAGCAGCCAAGGACAGGGGTCTGGCTACACCTTC
CASSQGQGSGYTF
>few|TRBV5-5|-|14|TRBJ1-4
TGTGCCAGCAGCTTTTCTAACGGTAATGAAAAACTGTTTTTT
CASSFSNGNEKLFF
>-|TRBV11-2|TRBD2|16|TRBJ2-1
TGTGCCAGCAGCTTGACTAGCGGGAGGGCCTACAATGAGCAGTTCTTC
CASSLTSGRAYNEQFF
>-|TRBV5-5|-|15|TRBJ1-1
TGTGCCAGCAGCTTGGACAGGAGAAGGGACACTGAAGCTTTCTTT
CASSLDRRRDTEAFF
>-|TRBV30|-|14|TRBJ2-5
TGTGCCTGGAGTTGGGGGGGGCTTCAAGAGACCCAGTACTTC
CAWSWGGLQETQYF
>few|TRBV18|-|16|TRBJ1-1
TGTGCCAGCTCACCGACATACACCACCGAAGGCACTGAAGCTTTCTTT
CASSPTYTTEGTEAFF
>-|TRBV29-1|-|14|TRBJ2-5
TGCAGCGTCTTCGGGACAAAGGCCGCAGGGACCCAGTACTTC
CSVFGTKAAGTQYF
>-|TRBV4-2|-|14|TRBJ1-2
TGTGCCAGCAGCCAAGAGTCAGTTAACTATGGCTACACCTTC
CASSQESVNYGYTF
>-|TRBV18|-|15|TRBJ2-3
TGTGCCAGCTCACCTGAAGACATCCCCACAGATACGCAGTATTTT
CASSPEDIPTDTQYF
>-|TRBV27|TRBD1|16|TRBJ2-2
TGTGCCAGCACCAAACAGGGGGTTGTCGGCACCGGGGAGCTGTTTTTT
CASTKQGVVGTGELFF
>-|TRBV5-1|TRBD2|16|TRBJ2-1
TGCGCCAGCAGCTTGCAAGCATCTAGCGGCTACAATGAGCAGTTCTTC
CASSLQASSGYNEQFF
>-|TRBV5-6|-|13|TRBJ1-2
TGTGCCAGCAGCTTGGACGCGGAGAGGCGGTACACCTTC
CASSLDAERRYTF
>-|TRBV7-3|TRBD2|14|TRBJ2-3
TGTGCCAGCAGCTTAAACTTCCTTAGCGGGAAGCAGTATTTT
CASSLNFLSGKQYF
>-|TRBV28|TRBD1|14|TRBJ1-4
TGTGCCAGCAGGCCGACAGGGGCGACTGAAAAACTGTTTTTT
CASRPTGATEKLFF
>-|TRBV6-6|TRBD1|14|TRBJ1-6
TGTGCCAGCAGAACCGACAGGGGACACCTCCCCCTCCACTTT
CASRTDRGHLPLHF
>-|TRBV20-1|-|14|TRBJ1-2
TGCAGTGCTAGTGCCAGGGATGGCAACTATGGCTACACCTTC
CSASARDGNYGYTF
>-|TRBV5-1|-|15|TRBJ2-4
TGCGCCAGCAGCTTGAAGGGGCAGGGGATAAACATTCAGTACTTC
CASSLKGQGINIQYF
>-|TRBV24-1|-|13|TRBJ2-5
TGTGCCACCAGTGATTTGCTACAAGAGACCCAGTACTTC
CATSDLLQETQYF